The 18 T cell receptor beta chains in this list originate from one sample, sequenced in a study of T-cell memory formation after mild COVID-19. Using its own MiXCR run on the 5' RACE reads, TCRdb lists one record per CDR3 protein. The sample holds around 110,000 distinct CDR3 sequences, over 15% seen once. Material for sequencing was PBMCs or a T cell subset sorted from them (not recorded which). These receptors were taken from an adult woman who had mild COVID-19 (a few samples of this study predate the infection). Cell type and time point are not known.

The chain uses TRBV12-3 or TRBV12-4 and TRBJ1-5; tentatively, D is TRBD1 (6 bases). V lost 6 bases and J 11 bases, leaving 14 bases between the germline ends. The CDR3 spans 12 residues. This CDR3 is CASSRDRTTQHF. The CDR3, as DNA: TGTGCCAGCAGCCGAGACAGGACCACCCAGCATTTT.

The rearrangement uses TRBV30 and TRBJ2-1, with 9 bases that match TRBD1. In germline, CDR1 is GTSNPN, CDR2 SVGIG (reference sequence). V shed 0 bases and J 4 bases; nucleotides not matched to a gene: 13. This CDR3 is 18 amino acids long. CDR3 protein: CAWSVLEGDRAKYNEQFF. DNA of the CDR3: TGTGCCTGGAGTGTACTGGAAGGGGACAGGGCAAAGTACAATGAGCAGTTCTTC.

This clonotype was found a few times. The rearrangement joins TRBV5-1 to TRBJ2-3, with D unresolved. Trimming left V 0 bases short and J 0 bases short, with 14 bases between. CDR1 and CDR2 (germline): SGHRS, YFSETQ. The CDR3 spans 17 residues. In nucleotides, the CDR3 is TGCGCCAGCAGCTTGGGTCACCCAGGAACTAGCACAGATACGCAGTATTTT. Translating gives CASSLGHPGTSTDTQYF.

This clonotype has a handful of counts. V gene TRBV7-6 combines with J gene TRBJ1-1; 7 nucleotides line up with TRBD1. The CDR3 contains 15 residues. Germline lookup yields CDR1 SGHVS and CDR2 FNYEAQ. V was pared by 4 bases and J by 1 base, with 6 bases of the junction left unmatched. CDR3 sequence: CASSSRQGTNTEAFF. Here the CDR3 DNA reads TGTGCCAGCAGCTCCCGACAGGGAACGAACACTGAAGCTTTCTTT.

This clonotype was counted a few times. The chain has TRBV7-9 and TRBJ2-7; TRBD2 matches 7 bases. Trimming removed 4 bases from V and 2 bases from J; junction bases left unmatched: 2. CDR1 is SEHNR, CDR2 FQNEAQ, per germline (reference sequence). The CDR3 runs 13 residues. The CDR3 is CASSSSGAYEQYF. The DNA for the CDR3 is TGTGCCAGCAGCTCTAGCGGTGCCTACGAGCAGTACTTC.

The chain has TRBV7-3 and TRBJ1-1, with D hard to call. The CDR3 length is 13 residues. V was cut by 5 bases and J by 10 bases, with 17 bases left in between. CDR1 is SGHTA and CDR2 is FQGTGA in the germline V gene. CDR3 in DNA: TGTGCCAGCAGCCTTGACACCTTTACCTTAGCTTTCTTT. Protein sequence: CASSLDTFTLAFF. Complete variable domain (other parts from reference TRBV7-3 and TRBJ1-1): GAGVSQTPSNKVTEKGKYVELRCDPISGHTALYWYRQSLGQGPEFLIYFQGTGAADDSGLPNDRFFAVRPEGSVSTLKIQRTERGDSAVYLCASSLDTFTLAFFGQGTRLTVV.

The chain employs TRBV4-3 and TRBJ2-7, with TRBD2 identical over 9 bases. V lost 0 bases, J lost 0 bases, and 6 bases stayed unmatched. The germline CDR1 and CDR2 sequences are LGHNA and YSLEER. This CDR3 has 17 residues. This CDR3 reads CASSQDSAGGSSYEQYF. The CDR3 coding sequence is TGCGCCAGCAGCCAAGATAGCGCGGGAGGGAGCTCCTACGAGCAGTACTTC.

This sequence joins TRBV9 and TRBJ1-4; the match to TRBD1 covers 8 bases. The CDR3 extends over 16 amino acids. CDR1 and CDR2 (germline): SGDLS, YYNGEE. The J segment lost 1 base and the V segment lost 4 bases, leaving 6 bases of the junction unmatched. CDR3 residues: CASSPGQAGTNEKLFF. The CDR3 DNA follows: TGTGCCAGCAGCCCGGGACAGGCGGGAACTAATGAAAAACTGTTTTTT.

The gene calls are TRBV7-2 and TRBJ2-3, with TRBD2 as a possible D gene (5 bases). V lost 1 base and J lost 2, with 13 bases in between. Germline V gene lookup returns CDR1 SGHTA and CDR2 FQGNSA. This CDR3 has 16 residues. CDR3 nucleotides: TGTGCCAGCAGCTTAGGAGCTAGCCTGCTCACAGATACGCAGTATTTT. It is translated as CASSLGASLLTDTQYF.

V and J are TRBV19 and TRBJ2-3; the D gene could be TRBD1 or TRBD2 (5 bases each). The germline gives CDR1 LNHDA, CDR2 SQIVND (reference sequence). With 3 bases removed from V and 9 bases from J, the gap between germline ends came to 13 bases. The CDR3 runs 13 residues. The chain's CDR3 is CASSMPGRDTQYF. The CDR3 nucleotides are TGTGCCAGTAGTATGCCGGGTCGGGACACGCAGTATTTT.

The V gene is TRBV29-1, the J gene TRBJ2-1; 10 positions agree with TRBD1. The length of the CDR3 is 15 residues. Looked up from germline, CDR1 is SQVTM and CDR2 is ANQGSEA. Losses at the gene ends were 6 bases for V and 7 bases for J; bases not matched to a gene: 12. The CDR3 is CSVAPGTGVSNEQFF. The CDR3 nucleotides read TGCAGCGTCGCCCCCGGGACAGGGGTCTCAAATGAGCAGTTCTTC.

The V gene is TRBV7-9, the J gene TRBJ2-7, with no clear D. Per the germline V gene, CDR1 is SEHNR and CDR2 is FQNEAQ (reference sequence). The length of the CDR3 is 13 residues. Trimming removed 7 bases from V and 0 bases from J, with 10 bases in between. CDR3 DNA: TGTGCCAGCACTCCGCAGGTCTCCTACGAGCAGTACTTC. This encodes CASTPQVSYEQYF.

The rearrangement joins TRBV7-9 to TRBJ2-3; 11 bases align to TRBD2. V dropped 6 bases and J dropped 4; count of bases not matched to a gene: 6. The V gene's germline CDR1 is SEHNR and CDR2 FQNEAQ (reference sequence). There are 15 residues in the CDR3. This CDR3 is CASSPTSGVSDTQYF. The CDR3 nucleotides read TGTGCCAGCAGTCCGACTAGCGGGGTATCAGATACGCAGTATTTT.

A word on this clonotype: This may come from a read error, since a much larger clone is one base off. The genes are TRBV20-1 and TRBJ2-1; unclear D gene. This CDR3 contains 14 residues. The germline gives CDR1 DFQATT, CDR2 SNEGSKA (reference sequence). In DNA form, the CDR3 reads TGCAGTGCTAGGTCCCTTTGGTCCTACAATGAGCAGTCCTTC. Protein sequence: CSARSLWSYNEQSF.

The gene calls are TRBV7-3 and TRBJ1-1; 8 nucleotides match TRBD1. The CDR3 has 15 residues. The V and J ends lost 5 bases and 6 bases, in that order; junction bases with no gene match: 11. Germline V gives CDR1 SGHTA, CDR2 FQGTGA. Here the CDR3 DNA reads TGTGCCAGCAGCGCCGGGACAGGCGGGAGAGCTGAAGCTTTCTTT. Residues: CASSAGTGGRAEAFF.

The V and J genes are TRBV24-1 and TRBJ1-2; TRBD1 matches 7 bases. CDR3 length: 12 amino acids. CDR1 is KGHDR, CDR2 SFDVKD, per germline. Trimming took 12 bases from V and 4 from J; bases not matched to a gene: 7. The CDR3 DNA reads as TGTGCCCCCCCGGACAGGCGCTATGGCTACACCTTC. Translated: CAPPDRRYGYTF.

J is TRBJ2-1 and V is TRBV30, with TRBD2 as a possible D gene (5 bases). The CDR3 length is 13 residues. V was clipped by 3 bases and J by 3 bases, with 9 bases between them. Germline V lookup: CDR1 GTSNPN, CDR2 SVGIG (reference sequence). CDR3 coding DNA: TGTGCCTGGAGCCCGGGATACTACAATGAGCAGTTCTTC. Encoded protein: CAWSPGYYNEQFF.

This clonotype was observed a handful of times. This sequence joins TRBV24-1 and TRBJ2-7; 7 positions agree with TRBD1. V lost 9 bases, J lost 0 bases, and 4 bases stayed unmatched. The germline V gene has CDR1 KGHDR and CDR2 SFDVKD. This CDR3 has 13 residues. The chain's CDR3 is CATRQGDSYEQYF. The CDR3, as DNA: TGTGCCACCCGACAGGGAGACTCCTACGAGCAGTACTTC.